The entry that follows covers one T cell receptor beta chain sequence. This clonotype appeared many times. Its antigen target is currently unknown. The input lacks base qualities; no much larger clone sits a single base away. The library was produced with RACE. Instrument on record: NextSeq 500. During library preparation, unique molecular identifiers were attached to individual cDNA molecules so that TCRs could be counted quantitatively and reproducibly. Each blood RNA sample was used to sequence both TCR alpha and TCR beta chains. The authors' pipeline ran thus. A median of roughly 98,000 TCRs per sample was observed, with a range of about 20,000 to 700,000. V, J and CDR3 annotation of the TCR reads was performed with the Decombinator software suite. For the PS versus PT1 abundance plots, all samples were subsampled to the same number of TCRs (28,000). TCRs were defined as expanded if absent before sensitization and observed at least eight times at the 2-week time point. TCRdb ran its own pipeline on the public reads, namely fastp trimming at Q25 and MiXCR clone calling, and kept in-frame beta chains. Every CDR3 protein is listed once, alongside the most common genes and DNA of its rows. The V and J calls were determined by TCRdb, not by the authors. The sample table records over 60,000 distinct CDR3 sequences; approximately 10% of these occur just once. The ten largest make up around 6.8% of the sample.

This specimen belongs to a study of human T cells and chemical hapten exposure (dated by TCRdb to 2020 to 2022). Concerning the study at large: For sensitization, 2% DPC in acetone was applied to a roughly 2 cm by roughly 2 cm area of upper inner arm skin. Patch tests used Finn chambers with 0.01% DPC on the upper back, scored after 6 days by International Contact Dermatitis Research Group standards. Most of the patients in the cohort were female, and the cohort covered alopecia areata with under or over 50% scalp involvement, alopecia totalis and alopecia universalis. For TCR sequencing, blood came from some 31 alopecia patients at anywhere from one to four time points (pre-sensitization, 2, 6 and 24 weeks). Libraries were pooled for sequencing, and variation in per-sample TCR yields was attributed mainly to small differences in library volumes within the pool. Peripheral blood TCR repertoire changes were tracked in vivo in alopecia patients during primary and secondary sensitization to the hapten diphenylcyclopropenone (DPC). Patients additionally received weekly therapeutic DPC doses to the scalp throughout the roughly 25-week study period. Blood samples were taken from patients before sensitization (week 0) and at 2, 6 and about 24 weeks after DPC sensitization. Study-wide findings and limitations: Alopecia, a presumed autoimmune disease, was present in all patients, so the immune response of the patients might differ from that of healthy individuals. No change with DPC sensitization was found in the number of TCRs above 1 in 1000 frequency, and no evidence of global repertoire structure alterations was found. The number of PT1 expanded TCRs positively correlated with patch test score, significant at thresholds 8, 16 and 32 but not 4. After repeated subsampling, changes were observed in the strength of the expansion versus patch-test correlation and in the threshold at which the correlation became significant. Significantly more large CDR3 similarity clusters were formed by expanded TCRs than by pre-sensitization or healthy control sets, consistent with antigen-driven responses.

Sample time point, as interpreted from the label and publication: patch test 2, 6 weeks after DPC sensitization. Reading the label with the study, this specimen's treatment or condition is: therapeutic diphenylcyclopropenone sensitization with weekly scalp DPC. At each patch-test visit, blood was drawn before the patch test was applied. Patients were eligible if aged 18 to 70, diagnosed with alopecia and judged suitable for DPC therapy, and pregnant patients were excluded. Total RNA was isolated from unfractionated whole blood collected in Tempus Blood RNA tubes. The CDR1 and CDR2 encoded by the germline V gene are MNHEY and SVGEGT. CDR3 length: 15 amino acids, cysteine to phenylalanine. Only the CDR3 portion is preserved as DNA: 45 bases, with reading frame beginning at the first base. Trimming takes 2 bases from V and 4 bases from J, and the germline ends sit 13 bases apart.

This sample comprised whole blood, obtained in connection with sensitization to the hapten diphenylcyclopropenone (DPC). This sequence uses TRBV6-2 or TRBV6-3 and TRBJ2-3; the D gene is possibly TRBD2, with 6 bases matching. This TCR was recovered from a woman in her 50s with alopecia areata. Some clones in this sample may be carry-over from other donors' samples. The DNA sequence is as follows: TGTGCCAGCAGTTACGCAGGAGGGGCTCCAGATACGCAGTATTTT. The encoded protein is CASSYAGGAPDTQYF.